This TCR beta chain was obtained from a study of blood T cell repertoires in COVID-19. Study context: Acute and convalescent COVID-19 samples came from the United States, Italy and Spain.

Germline V lookup: CDR1 SGHTA, CDR2 FQGNSA. Trimming removed 5 bases from V and 5 bases from J; junction bases left unmatched: 6. This CDR3 has 14 residues. In the authors' workflow: By means of reference gene primer amplification, nucleated cell counts were estimated. TCRdb's table, derived via immunoSEQ multiplex PCR, lists solely in-frame clones and lacks some. That table supplies the V and J calls and clone size; D and trimming were determined from the DNA. The data hold approximately 280,000 clones, with around 85% observed a single time. The sequence came from a woman in her thirties who had recovered from COVID-19. The sample was peripheral blood. V gene TRBV7-2 combines with J gene TRBJ1-5, with TRBD1 matching over 7 bases. In nucleotides, the CDR3 is TGTGCCAGCAGCCCCGGACAGGTATATCAGCCCCAGCATTTT. Amino acid sequence: CASSPGQVYQPQHF.